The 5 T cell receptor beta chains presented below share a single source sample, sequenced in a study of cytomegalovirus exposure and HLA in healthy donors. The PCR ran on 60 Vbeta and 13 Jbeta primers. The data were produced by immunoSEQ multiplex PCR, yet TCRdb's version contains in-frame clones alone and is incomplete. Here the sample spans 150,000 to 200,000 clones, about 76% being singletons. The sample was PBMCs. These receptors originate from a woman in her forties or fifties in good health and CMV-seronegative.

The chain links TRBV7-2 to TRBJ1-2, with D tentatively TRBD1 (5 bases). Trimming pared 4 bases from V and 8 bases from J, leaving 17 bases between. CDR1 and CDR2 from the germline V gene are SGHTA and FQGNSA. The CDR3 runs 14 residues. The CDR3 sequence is CASSSRGGSFGYTF. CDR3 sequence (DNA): TGTGCCAGCAGCTCCCGGGGGGGGTCTTTCGGCTACACCTTC.

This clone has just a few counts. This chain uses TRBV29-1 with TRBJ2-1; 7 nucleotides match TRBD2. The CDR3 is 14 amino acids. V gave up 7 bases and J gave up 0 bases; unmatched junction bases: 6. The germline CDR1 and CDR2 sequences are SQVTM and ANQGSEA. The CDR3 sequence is CSGRGGSSYNEQFF. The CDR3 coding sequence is TGCAGCGGGAGAGGCGGGAGCTCCTACAATGAGCAGTTCTTC.

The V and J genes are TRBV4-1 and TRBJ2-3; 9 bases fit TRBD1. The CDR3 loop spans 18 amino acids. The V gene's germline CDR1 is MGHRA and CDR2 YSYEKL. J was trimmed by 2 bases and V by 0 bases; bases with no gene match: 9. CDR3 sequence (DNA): TGCGCCAGCAGCCAAGATTATGTAGGGACAGGGCCCACAGATACGCAGTATTTT. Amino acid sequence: CASSQDYVGTGPTDTQYF.

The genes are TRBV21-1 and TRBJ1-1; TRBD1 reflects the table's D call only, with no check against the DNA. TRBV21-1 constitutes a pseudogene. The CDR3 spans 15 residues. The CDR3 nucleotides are TGTGCCAGCAGCACACTCCCCAGGGGAAACACTGAAGCTTTCTTT. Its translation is CASSTLPRGNTEAFF.

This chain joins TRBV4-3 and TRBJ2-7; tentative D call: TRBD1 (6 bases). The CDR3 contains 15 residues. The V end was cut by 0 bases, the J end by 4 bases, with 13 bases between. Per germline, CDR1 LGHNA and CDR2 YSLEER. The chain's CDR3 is CASSQEPGEGYEQYF. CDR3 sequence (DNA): TGCGCCAGCAGCCAAGAGCCAGGGGAAGGTTACGAGCAGTACTTC.